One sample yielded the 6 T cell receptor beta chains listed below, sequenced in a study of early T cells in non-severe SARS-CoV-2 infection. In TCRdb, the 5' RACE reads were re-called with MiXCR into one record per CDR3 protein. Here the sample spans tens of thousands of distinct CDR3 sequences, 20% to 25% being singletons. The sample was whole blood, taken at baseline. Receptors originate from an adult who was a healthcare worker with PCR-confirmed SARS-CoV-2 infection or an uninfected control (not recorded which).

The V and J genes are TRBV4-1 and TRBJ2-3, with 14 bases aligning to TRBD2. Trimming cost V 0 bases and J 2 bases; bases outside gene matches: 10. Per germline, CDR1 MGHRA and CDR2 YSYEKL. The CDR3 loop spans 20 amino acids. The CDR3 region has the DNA TGCGCCAGCAGCCAAGATATGGGACTAGCGGGGGCCGGAAACACAGATACGCAGTATTTT. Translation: CASSQDMGLAGAGNTDTQYF.

CDR3 sequence: CASRKWQGADEQYF. In DNA form, the CDR3 reads TGTGCCAGCAGAAAGTGGCAGGGGGCGGACGAGCAGTACTTC. The chain recombines TRBV27 with TRBJ2-7; 8 bases align to TRBD1. The CDR3 totals 14 residues. Trimming took 6 bases from V and 5 from J; bases not matched to a gene: 9. CDR1 is MNHEY and CDR2 is SMNVEV in the germline V gene (reference sequence).

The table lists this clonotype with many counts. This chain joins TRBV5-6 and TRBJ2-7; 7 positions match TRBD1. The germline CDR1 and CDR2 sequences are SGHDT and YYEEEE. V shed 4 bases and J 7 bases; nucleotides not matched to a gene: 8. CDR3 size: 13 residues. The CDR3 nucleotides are TGTGCCAGCAGCCCCGGACAGGAGCGGGAGCAGTACTTC. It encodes CASSPGQEREQYF.

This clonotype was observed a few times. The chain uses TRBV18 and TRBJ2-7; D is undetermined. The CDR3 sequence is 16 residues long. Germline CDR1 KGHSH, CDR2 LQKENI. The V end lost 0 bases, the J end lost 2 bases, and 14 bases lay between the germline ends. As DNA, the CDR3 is TGTGCCAGCTCACCACCGGGCGGTACCCTACCCTACGAGCAGTACTTC. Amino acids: CASSPPGGTLPYEQYF.

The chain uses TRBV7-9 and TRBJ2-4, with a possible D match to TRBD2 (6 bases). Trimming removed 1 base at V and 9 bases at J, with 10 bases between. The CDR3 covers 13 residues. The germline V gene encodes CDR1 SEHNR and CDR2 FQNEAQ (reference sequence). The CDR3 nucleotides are TGTGCCAGCAGCTTAGAGGGACTGGTCATTCAGTACTTC. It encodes CASSLEGLVIQYF.

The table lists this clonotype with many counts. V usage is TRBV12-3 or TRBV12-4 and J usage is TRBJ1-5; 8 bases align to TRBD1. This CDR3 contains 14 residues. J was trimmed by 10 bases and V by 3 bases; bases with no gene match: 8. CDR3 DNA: TGTGCCAGCAGTTTCGCCGGACAGGGTGGTCCCCAGCATTTT. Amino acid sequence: CASSFAGQGGPQHF.